The clone carrying this T cell receptor (beta chain) has only one observation. The record originates from a study of blood T cell repertoires in COVID-19. Study-wide context: Some COVID-19 samples were acute and others convalescent; all came from the United States, Italy and Spain. T cells, B-cell-depleted T cells, or PBMCs supplied cDNA or gDNA.

Germline loops: CDR1 SEHNR, CDR2 FQNEAQ (reference sequence). The V gene lost 5 bases and the J gene lost 5 bases, with 12 bases spanning the gap. This CDR3 has 14 residues. Authors' methods: Amplification of reference gene primers provided the estimated nucleated cell counts. Measured with immunoSEQ multiplex PCR; TCRdb has only the in-frame clones, and not every one. V, J and clone size are taken as reported in that table, and D and trimming were inferred from the DNA itself. The top ten clones hold 7.5% to 10% of a sample with 200,000 to 250,000 clones, around 83% of them seen once. The chain has TRBV7-9 and TRBJ2-2; tentatively, D is TRBD1 (5 bases). The clonotype originates from a man older than 75 with acute or convalescent COVID-19. The sample was peripheral blood. The CDR3 coding sequence is TGTGCCAGCAGCCCCGGCGCAGGGACCGGGGAGCTGTTTTTT. It is translated as CASSPGAGTGELFF.